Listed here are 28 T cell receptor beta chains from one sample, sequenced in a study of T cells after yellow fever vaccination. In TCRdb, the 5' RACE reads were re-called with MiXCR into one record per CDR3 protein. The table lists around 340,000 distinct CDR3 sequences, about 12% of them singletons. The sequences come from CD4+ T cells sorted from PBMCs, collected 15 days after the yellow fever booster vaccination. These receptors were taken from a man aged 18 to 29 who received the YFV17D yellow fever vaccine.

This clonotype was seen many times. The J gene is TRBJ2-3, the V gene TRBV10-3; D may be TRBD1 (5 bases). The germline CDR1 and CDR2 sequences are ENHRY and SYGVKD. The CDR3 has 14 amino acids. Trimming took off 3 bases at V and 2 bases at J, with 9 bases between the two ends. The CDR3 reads CAISDRAATDTQYF. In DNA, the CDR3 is TGTGCCATCAGTGACAGGGCTGCCACAGATACGCAGTATTTT.

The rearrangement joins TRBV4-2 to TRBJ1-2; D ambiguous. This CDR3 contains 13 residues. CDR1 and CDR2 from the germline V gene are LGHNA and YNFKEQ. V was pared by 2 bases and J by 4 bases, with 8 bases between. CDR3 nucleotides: TGTGCCAGCAGCCAATCCGACCCCTATGGCTACACCTTC. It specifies CASSQSDPYGYTF.

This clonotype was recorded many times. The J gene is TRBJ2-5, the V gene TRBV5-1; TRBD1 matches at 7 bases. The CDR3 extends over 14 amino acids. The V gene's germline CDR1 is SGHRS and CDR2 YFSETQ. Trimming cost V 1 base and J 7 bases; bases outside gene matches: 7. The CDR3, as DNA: TGCGCCAGCAGCTTGACGACAGGGATGGTGACCCAGTACTTC. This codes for CASSLTTGMVTQYF.

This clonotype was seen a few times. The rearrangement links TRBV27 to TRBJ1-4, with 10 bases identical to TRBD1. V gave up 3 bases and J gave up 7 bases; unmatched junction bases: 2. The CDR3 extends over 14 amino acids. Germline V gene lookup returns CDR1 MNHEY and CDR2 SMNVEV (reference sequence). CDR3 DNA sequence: TGTGCCAGCAGTTTGACAGGGGGCGGTGAAAAACTGTTTTTT. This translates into CASSLTGGGEKLFF.

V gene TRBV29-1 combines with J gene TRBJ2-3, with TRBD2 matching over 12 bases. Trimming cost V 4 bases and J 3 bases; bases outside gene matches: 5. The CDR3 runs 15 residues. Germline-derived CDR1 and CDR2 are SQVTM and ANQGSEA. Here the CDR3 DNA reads TGCAGCGTTGCAACTCTAGCGGGGGGGACAGATACGCAGTATTTT. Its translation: CSVATLAGGTDTQYF.

This CDR3 is CASSLAGLFYEQYF. The DNA of the CDR3 is TGTGCCAGCAGTTTAGCGGGACTATTCTACGAGCAGTACTTC. The rearrangement uses TRBV12-3 or TRBV12-4 and TRBJ2-7; TRBD2 matches at 7 bases. CDR3 length: 14 amino acids. V was clipped by 0 bases and J by 3 bases; unmatched bases: 2.

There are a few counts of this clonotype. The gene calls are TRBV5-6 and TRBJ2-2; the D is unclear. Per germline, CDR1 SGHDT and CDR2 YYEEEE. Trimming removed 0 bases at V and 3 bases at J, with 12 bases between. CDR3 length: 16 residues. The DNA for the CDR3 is TGTGCCAGCAGCTTGGAATGGCCCATGGACACCGGGGAGCTGTTTTTT. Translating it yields CASSLEWPMDTGELFF.

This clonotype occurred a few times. The CDR3 loop reads CSATQPLPGYGYTF. The CDR3 DNA reads TGCAGTGCTACCCAACCCCTTCCGGGGTATGGCTACACCTTC. This chain uses TRBV20-1 with TRBJ1-2; unclear D gene. The germline V gene encodes CDR1 DFQATT and CDR2 SNEGSKA (reference sequence). This CDR3 spans 14 amino acids. Between the trimmed V and J ends, which lost 4 bases and 5 bases, there was a span of 17 bases.

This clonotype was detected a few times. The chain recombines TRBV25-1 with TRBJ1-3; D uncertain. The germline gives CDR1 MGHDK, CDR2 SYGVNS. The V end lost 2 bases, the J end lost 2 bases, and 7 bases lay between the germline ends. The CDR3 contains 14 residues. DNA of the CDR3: TGTGCCAGCAGTGAACCGGTTCCTGGAAACACCATATATTTT. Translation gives CASSEPVPGNTIYF.

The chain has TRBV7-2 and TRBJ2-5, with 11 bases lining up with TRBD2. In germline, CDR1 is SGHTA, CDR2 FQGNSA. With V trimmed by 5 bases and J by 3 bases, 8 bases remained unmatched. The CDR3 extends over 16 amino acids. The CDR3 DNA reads TGTGCCAGCAGCAAGGCCGGGACTAGCGGAGAAGAGACCCAGTACTTC. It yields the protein CASSKAGTSGEETQYF. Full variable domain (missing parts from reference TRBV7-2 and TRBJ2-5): GAGVSQSPSNKVTEKGKDVELRCDPISGHTALYWYRQSLGQGLEFLIYFQGNSAPDKSGLPSDRFSAERTGGSVSTLTIQRTQQEDSAVYLCASSKAGTSGEETQYFGPGTRLLVL.

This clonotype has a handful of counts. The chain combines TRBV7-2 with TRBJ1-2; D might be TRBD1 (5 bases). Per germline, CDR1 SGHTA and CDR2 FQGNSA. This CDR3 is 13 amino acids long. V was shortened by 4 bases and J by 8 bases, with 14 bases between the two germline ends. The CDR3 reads CASSSSWAGGYTF. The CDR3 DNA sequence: TGTGCCAGCAGCTCTTCTTGGGCAGGGGGCTACACCTTC. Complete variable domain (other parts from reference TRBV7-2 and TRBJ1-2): GAGVSQSPSNKVTEKGKDVELRCDPISGHTALYWYRQSLGQGLEFLIYFQGNSAPDKSGLPSDRFSAERTGGSVSTLTIQRTQQEDSAVYLCASSSSWAGGYTFGSGTRLTVV.

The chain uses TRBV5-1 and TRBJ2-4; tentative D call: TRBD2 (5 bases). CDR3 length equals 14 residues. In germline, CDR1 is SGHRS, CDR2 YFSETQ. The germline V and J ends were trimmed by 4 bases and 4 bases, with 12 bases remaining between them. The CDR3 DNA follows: TGCGCCAGCAGCAGCGGACTGGGAAAAAACATTCAGTACTTC. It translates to CASSSGLGKNIQYF.

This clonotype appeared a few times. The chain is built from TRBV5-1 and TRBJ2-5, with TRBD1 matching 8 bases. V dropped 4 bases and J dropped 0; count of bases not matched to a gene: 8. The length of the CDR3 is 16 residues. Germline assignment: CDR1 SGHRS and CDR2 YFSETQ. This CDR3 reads CASSRADRVDQETQYF. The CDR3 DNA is TGCGCCAGCAGCAGAGCGGACAGGGTAGACCAAGAGACCCAGTACTTC.

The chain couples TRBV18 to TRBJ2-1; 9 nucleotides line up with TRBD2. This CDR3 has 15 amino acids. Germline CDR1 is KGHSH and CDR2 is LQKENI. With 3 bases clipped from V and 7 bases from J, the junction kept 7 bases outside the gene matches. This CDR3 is CASSPGAGGQNEQFF. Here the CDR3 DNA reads TGTGCCAGCTCACCGGGCGCGGGGGGGCAAAATGAGCAGTTCTTC.

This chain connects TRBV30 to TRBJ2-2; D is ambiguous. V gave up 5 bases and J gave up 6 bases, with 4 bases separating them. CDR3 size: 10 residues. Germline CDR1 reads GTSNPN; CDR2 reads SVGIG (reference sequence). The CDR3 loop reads CAWGAGELFF. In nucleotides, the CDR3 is TGTGCCTGGGGGGCCGGGGAGCTGTTTTTT.

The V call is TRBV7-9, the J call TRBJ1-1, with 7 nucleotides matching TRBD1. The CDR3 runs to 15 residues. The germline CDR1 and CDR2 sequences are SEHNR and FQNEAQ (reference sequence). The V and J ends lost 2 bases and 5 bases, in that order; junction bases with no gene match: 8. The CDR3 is CASSLTGQVVTEAFF. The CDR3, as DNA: TGTGCCAGCAGCTTAACAGGACAGGTCGTTACTGAAGCTTTCTTT.

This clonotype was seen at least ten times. CDR3 in DNA: TGTGCCAGCAGCTCCCCCGGCGGCGGCTACGAGCAGTACTTC. Amino acid sequence: CASSSPGGGYEQYF. The chain is built from TRBV7-2 and TRBJ2-7; D unclear. V was trimmed by 4 bases and J by 3 bases, leaving 13 bases between them. The CDR3 is made up of 14 amino acids. Germline CDR1 is SGHTA and CDR2 is FQGNSA. The full variable domain, in which reference TRBV7-2 and TRBJ2-7 provide the parts outside the CDR3, is GAGVSQSPSNKVTEKGKDVELRCDPISGHTALYWYRQSLGQGLEFLIYFQGNSAPDKSGLPSDRFSAERTGGSVSTLTIQRTQQEDSAVYLCASSSPGGGYEQYFGPGTRLTVT.

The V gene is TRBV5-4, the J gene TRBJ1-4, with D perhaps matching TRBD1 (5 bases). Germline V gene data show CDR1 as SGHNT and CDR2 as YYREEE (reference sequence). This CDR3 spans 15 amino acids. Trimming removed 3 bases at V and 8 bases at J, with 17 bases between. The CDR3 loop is CASSSEQAAREKLFF. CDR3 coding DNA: TGTGCCAGCAGCTCGGAACAGGCAGCTCGGGAAAAACTGTTTTTT.

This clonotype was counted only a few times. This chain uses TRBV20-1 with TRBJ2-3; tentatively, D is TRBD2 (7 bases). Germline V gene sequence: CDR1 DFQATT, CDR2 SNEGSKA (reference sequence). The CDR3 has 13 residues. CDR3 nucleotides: TGCAGCCCGCGAGGGGGGGACACAGATACGCAGTATTTT. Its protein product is CSPRGGDTDTQYF.

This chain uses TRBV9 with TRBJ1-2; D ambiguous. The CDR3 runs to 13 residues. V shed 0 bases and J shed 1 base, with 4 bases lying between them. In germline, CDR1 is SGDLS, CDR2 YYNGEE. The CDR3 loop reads CASSVGINYGYTF. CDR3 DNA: TGTGCCAGCAGCGTAGGAATTAACTATGGCTACACCTTC.

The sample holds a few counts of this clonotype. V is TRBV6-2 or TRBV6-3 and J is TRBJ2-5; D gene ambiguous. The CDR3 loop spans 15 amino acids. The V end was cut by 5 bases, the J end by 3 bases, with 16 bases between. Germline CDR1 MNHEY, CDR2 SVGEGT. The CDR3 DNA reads TGTGCCAGCAGTGGCGGCAGCCCCACTGAAGAGACCCAGTACTTC. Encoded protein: CASSGGSPTEETQYF.

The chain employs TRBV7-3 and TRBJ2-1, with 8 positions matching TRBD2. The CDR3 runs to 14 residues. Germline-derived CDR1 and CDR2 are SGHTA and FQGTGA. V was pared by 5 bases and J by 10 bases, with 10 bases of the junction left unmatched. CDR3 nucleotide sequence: TGTGCCAGCAGCCCCCCGGGAAGCGGGGGCGAGCAGTTCTTC. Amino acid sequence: CASSPPGSGGEQFF.

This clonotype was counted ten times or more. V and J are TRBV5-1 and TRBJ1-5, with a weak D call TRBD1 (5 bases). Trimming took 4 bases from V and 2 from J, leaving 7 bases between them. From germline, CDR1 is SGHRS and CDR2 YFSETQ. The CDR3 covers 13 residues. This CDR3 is CASSVTGNQPQHF. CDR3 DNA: TGCGCCAGCAGCGTGACAGGCAATCAGCCCCAGCATTTT.

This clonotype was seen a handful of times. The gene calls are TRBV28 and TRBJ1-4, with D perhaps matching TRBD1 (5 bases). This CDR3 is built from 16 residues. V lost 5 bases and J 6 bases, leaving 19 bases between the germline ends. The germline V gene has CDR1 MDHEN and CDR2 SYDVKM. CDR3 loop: CASSLGEGREDEKLFF. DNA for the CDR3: TGTGCCAGCAGTCTCGGGGAGGGGCGCGAGGATGAAAAACTGTTTTTT.

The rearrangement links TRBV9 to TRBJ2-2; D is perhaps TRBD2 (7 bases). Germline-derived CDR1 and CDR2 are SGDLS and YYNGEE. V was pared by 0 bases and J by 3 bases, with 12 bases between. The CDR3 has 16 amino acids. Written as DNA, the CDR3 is TGTGCCAGCAGCGTAGGTGGGGGGGCTTACACCGGGGAGCTGTTTTTT. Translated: CASSVGGGAYTGELFF.

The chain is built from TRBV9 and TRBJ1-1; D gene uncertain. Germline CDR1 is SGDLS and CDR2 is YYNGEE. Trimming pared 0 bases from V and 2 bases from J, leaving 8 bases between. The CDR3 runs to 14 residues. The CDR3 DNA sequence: TGTGCCAGCAGCGTAGCTGTGGGAAACACTGAAGCTTTCTTT. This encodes CASSVAVGNTEAFF.

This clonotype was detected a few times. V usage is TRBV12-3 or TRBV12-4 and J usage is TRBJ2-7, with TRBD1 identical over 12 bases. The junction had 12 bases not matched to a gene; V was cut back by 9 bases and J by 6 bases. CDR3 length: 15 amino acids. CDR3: CASQPGTGGAGEQYF. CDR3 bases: TGTGCCAGTCAACCCGGGACAGGGGGCGCGGGCGAGCAGTACTTC.

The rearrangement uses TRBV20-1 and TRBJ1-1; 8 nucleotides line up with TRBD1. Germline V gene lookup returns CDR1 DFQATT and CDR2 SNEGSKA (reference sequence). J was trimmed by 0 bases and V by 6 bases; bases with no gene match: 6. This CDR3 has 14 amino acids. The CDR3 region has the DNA TGCAGTGCCCCGACAGGGGCCTTGAACACTGAAGCTTTCTTT. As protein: CSAPTGALNTEAFF.